This record looks at one T cell receptor (beta chain) sequence and its context. Its antigen is as yet unknown. Whereas donors were nominally healthy upon sampling, unrecorded immune exposures were probable. Looked up from germline, CDR1 is SGHRS and CDR2 is YFSETQ. V gave up 4 bases and J gave up 5 bases; unmatched junction bases: 6. This CDR3 comprises 14 residues. Primers for the PCR totalled 60 Vbeta and 13 Jbeta. The repertoire was sequenced with immunoSEQ multiplex PCR; TCRdb's copy has only in-frame clones and lacks some. The repertoire shows some 120,000 clones; the top ten hold roughly 3.6%. This entry is derived from a study of cytomegalovirus exposure and HLA in healthy donors. Study results and limitations: V- and J-gene trimming of TCR beta was linked (in a later analysis) to a missense DCLRE1C variant. Most of the TCR beta V segments (in an earlier analysis) were productive either about 90% or about 30% of the time.

The genes are TRBV5-1 and TRBJ2-5; 9 nucleotides agree with TRBD1. The TCR sequence derives from a man younger than 45 in good health and CMV-seronegative. The sequencing sample was made of PBMCs. CDR3 nucleotide sequence: TGCGCCAGCAGCCTACAGGGGGCGTATGAGACCCAGTACTTC. Translation: CASSLQGAYETQYF.